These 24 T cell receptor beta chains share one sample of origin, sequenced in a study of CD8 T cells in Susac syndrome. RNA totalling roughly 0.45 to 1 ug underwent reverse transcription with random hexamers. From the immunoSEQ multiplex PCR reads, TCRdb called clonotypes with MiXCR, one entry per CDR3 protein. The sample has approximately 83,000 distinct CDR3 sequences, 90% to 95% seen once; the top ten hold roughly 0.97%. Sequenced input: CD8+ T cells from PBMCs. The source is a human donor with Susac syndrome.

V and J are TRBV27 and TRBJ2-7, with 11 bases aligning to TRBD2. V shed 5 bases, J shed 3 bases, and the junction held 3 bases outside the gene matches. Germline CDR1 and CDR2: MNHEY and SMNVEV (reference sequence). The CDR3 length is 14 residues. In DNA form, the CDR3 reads TGTGCCAGCAGTGAAGGGACTAGCGGCTACGAGCAGTACTTC. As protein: CASSEGTSGYEQYF.

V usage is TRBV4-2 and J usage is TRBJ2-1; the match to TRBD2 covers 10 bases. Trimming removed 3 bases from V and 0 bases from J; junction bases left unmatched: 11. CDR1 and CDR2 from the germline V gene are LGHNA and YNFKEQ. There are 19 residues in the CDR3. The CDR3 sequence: CASSHGLAGVASSYNEQFF. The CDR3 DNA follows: TGTGCCAGCAGCCATGGTCTAGCGGGGGTCGCGAGCTCCTACAATGAGCAGTTCTTC.

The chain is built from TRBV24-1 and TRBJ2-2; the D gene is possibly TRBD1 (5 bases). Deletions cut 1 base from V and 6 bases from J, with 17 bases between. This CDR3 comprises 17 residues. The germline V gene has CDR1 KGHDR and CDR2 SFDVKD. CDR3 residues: CATSDFSGHSGPGELFF. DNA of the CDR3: TGTGCCACCAGTGATTTTTCAGGACACTCAGGTCCCGGGGAGCTGTTTTTT.

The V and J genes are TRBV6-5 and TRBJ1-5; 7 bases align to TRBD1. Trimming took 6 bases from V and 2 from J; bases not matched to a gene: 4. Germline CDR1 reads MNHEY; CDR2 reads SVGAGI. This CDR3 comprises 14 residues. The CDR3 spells CASRPTGRNQPQHF. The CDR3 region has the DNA TGTGCCAGCAGACCGACAGGGCGCAATCAGCCCCAGCATTTT.

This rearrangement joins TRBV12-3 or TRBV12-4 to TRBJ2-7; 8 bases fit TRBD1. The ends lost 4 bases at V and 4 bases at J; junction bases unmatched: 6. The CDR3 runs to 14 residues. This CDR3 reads CASSSRTGPYEQYF. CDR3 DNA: TGTGCCAGCAGTTCCAGGACAGGGCCGTACGAGCAGTACTTC.

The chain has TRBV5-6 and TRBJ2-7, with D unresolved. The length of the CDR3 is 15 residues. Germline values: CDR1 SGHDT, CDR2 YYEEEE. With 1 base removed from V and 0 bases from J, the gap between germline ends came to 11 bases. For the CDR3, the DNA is TGTGCCAGCAGCTTGTGGGTTTCAGACTCCTACGAGCAGTACTTC. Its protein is CASSLWVSDSYEQYF.

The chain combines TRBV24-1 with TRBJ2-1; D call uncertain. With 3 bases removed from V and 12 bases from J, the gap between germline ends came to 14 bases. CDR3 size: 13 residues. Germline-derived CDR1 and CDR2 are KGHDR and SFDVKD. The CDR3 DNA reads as TGTGCCACCAGTGATCCTTATTGGGTGGGGCAGTTCTTC. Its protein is CATSDPYWVGQFF.

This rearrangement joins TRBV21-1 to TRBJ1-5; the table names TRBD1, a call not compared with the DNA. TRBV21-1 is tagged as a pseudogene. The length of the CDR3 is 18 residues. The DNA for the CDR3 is TGTGCCAGCAGCAAACGCGAAGAAGGACAGGGTCTCCGTCAGCCCCAGCATTTT. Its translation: CASSKREEGQGLRQPQHF.

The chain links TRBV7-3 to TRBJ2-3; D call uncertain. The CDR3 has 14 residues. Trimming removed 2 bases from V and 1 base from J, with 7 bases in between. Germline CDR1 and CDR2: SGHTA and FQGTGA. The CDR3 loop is CASSLYPGTDTQYF. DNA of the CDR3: TGTGCCAGCAGCTTATACCCAGGCACAGATACGCAGTATTTT.

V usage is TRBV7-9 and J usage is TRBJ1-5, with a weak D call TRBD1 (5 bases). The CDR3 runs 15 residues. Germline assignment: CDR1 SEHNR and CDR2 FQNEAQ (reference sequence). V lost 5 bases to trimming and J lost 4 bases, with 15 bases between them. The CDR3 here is CASSAGGNWNQPQHF. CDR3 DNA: TGTGCCAGCAGCGCCGGGGGAAACTGGAATCAGCCCCAGCATTTT.

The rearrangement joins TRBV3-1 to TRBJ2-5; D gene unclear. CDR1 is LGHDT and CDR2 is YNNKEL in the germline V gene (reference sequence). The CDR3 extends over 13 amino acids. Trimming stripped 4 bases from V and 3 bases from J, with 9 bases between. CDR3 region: CASSPDLEETQYF. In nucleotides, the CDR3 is TGTGCCAGCAGCCCAGACTTAGAAGAGACCCAGTACTTC.

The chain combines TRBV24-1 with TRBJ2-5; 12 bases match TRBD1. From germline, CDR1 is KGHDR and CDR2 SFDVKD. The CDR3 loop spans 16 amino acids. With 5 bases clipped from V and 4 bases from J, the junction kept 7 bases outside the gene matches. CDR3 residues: CATSGPGQGAGETQYF. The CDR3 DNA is TGTGCCACCAGTGGTCCGGGACAGGGGGCGGGAGAGACCCAGTACTTC.

CDR3 in DNA: TGTGCCAGCAGTTTACAGGACTATGGCTACACCTTC. It yields the protein CASSLQDYGYTF. The gene calls are TRBV12-3 or TRBV12-4 and TRBJ1-2, with unresolved D. The CDR3 length is 12 residues. The ends were cut back, 2 bases at V and 3 bases at J, with 4 bases in the middle.

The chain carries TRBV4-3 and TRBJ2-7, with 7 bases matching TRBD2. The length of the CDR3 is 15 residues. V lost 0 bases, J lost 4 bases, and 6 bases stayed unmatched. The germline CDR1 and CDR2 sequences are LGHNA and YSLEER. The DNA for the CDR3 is TGCGCCAGCAGCCAAGATCGGGGAGGGCCTTACGAGCAGTACTTC. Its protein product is CASSQDRGGPYEQYF.

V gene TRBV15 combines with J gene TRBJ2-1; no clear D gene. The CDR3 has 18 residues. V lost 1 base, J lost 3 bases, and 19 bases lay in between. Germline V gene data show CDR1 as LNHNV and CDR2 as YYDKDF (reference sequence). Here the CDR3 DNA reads TGTGCCACCAGCAGAGCTGAACTCCCCCCTCCATTCTACAATGAGCAGTTCTTC. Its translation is CATSRAELPPPFYNEQFF.

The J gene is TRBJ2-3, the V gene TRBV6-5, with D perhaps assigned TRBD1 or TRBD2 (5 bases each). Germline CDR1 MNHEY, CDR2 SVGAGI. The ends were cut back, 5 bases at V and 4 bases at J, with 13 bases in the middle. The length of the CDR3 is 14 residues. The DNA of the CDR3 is TGTGCCAGCAGTCCCCGGGACCCACCAGATACGCAGTATTTT. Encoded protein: CASSPRDPPDTQYF.

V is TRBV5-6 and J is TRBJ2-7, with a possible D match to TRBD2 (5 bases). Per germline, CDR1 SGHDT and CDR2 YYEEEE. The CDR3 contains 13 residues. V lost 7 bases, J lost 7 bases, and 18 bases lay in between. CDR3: CASQERAWEEQYF. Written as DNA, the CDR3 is TGTGCCAGCCAGGAGAGAGCATGGGAGGAGCAGTACTTC. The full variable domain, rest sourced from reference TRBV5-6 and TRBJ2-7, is DAGVTQSPTHLIKTRGQQVTLRCSPKSGHDTVSWYQQALGQGPQFIFQYYEEEERQRGNFPDRFSGHQFPNYSSELNVNALLLGDSALYLCASQERAWEEQYFGPGTRLTVT.

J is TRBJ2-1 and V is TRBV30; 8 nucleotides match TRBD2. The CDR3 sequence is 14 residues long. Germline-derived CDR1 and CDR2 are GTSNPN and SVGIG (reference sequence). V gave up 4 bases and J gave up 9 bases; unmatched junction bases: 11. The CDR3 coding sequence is TGTGCCTGGATTAGCGGGAAGAGGGTTGGTGAGCAGTTCTTC. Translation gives CAWISGKRVGEQFF. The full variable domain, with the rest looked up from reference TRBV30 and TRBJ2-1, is SQTIHQWPATLVQPVGSPLSLECTVEGTSNPNLYWYRQAAGRGLQLLFYSVGIGQISSEVPQNLSASRPQDRQFILSSKKLLLSDSGFYLCAWISGKRVGEQFFGPGTRLTVL.

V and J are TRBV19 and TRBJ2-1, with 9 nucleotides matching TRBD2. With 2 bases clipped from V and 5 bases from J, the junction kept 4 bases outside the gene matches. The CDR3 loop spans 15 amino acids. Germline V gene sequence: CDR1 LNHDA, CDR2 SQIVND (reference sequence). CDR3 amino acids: CASSIRLADNNEQFF. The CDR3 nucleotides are TGTGCCAGTAGTATAAGACTAGCGGATAACAATGAGCAGTTCTTC. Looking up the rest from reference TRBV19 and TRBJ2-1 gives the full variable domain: DGGITQSPKYLFRKEGQNVTLSCEQNLNHDAMYWYRQDPGQGLRLIYYSQIVNDFQKGDIAEGYSVSREKKESFPLTVTSAQKNPTAFYLCASSIRLADNNEQFFGPGTRLTVL.

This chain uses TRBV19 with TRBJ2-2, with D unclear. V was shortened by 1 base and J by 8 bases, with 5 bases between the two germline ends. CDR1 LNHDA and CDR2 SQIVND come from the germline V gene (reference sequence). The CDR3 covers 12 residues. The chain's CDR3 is CASSIGKGELFF. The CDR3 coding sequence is TGTGCCAGTAGTATAGGAAAGGGGGAGCTGTTTTTT.

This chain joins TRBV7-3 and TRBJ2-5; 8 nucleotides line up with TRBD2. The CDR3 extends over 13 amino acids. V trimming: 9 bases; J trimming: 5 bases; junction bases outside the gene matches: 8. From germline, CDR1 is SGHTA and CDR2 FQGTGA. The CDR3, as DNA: TGTGCCAGTCAAGCGGGAGTAGGGGAGACCCAGTACTTC. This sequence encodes CASQAGVGETQYF.

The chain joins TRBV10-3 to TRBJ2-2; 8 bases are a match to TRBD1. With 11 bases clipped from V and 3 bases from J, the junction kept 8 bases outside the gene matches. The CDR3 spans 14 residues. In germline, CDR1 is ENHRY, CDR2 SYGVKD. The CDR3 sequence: CAPDRGQDTGELFF. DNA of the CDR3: TGTGCCCCTGATCGGGGACAGGACACCGGGGAGCTGTTTTTT.

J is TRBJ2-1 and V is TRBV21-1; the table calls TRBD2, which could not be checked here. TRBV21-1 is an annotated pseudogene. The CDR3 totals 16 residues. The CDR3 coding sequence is TGTGCCAGCAGCACTCCCCGGGAGGACCCTTACAATGAGCAGTTCTTC. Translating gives CASSTPREDPYNEQFF.

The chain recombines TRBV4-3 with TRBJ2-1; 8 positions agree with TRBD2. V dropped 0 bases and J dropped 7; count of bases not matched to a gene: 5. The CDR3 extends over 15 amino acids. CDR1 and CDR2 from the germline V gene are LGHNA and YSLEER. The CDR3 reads CASSQDRRGDNEQFF. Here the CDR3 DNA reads TGCGCCAGCAGCCAAGATCGGCGGGGGGATAATGAGCAGTTCTTC.